This T cell receptor beta chain was sequenced for a study of T cells expressing NK-cell markers. Across the study: Sequencing of TCR beta repertoires drew on sorted CD3+CD56+NKG2C+, CD3+CD56+NKG2C- and CD3+CD56-NKG2C+ T cells. HCMV seropositivity marked most of the eight sequenced donors; one was seronegative.

Findings and caveats of the study: Unclear, still, was the HCMV specificity of the expanded NKG2C+ T cell clones.

TCRdb reanalyzed the 5' RACE reads, giving one entry per CDR3 protein sequence and no DNA. This listing includes 500,000 or so distinct CDR3 sequences. With regard to this clonotype: Antigen: not known.

The CDR3 extends over 11 amino acids. The sequenced sample was blood T cells: a sorted CD56 or NKG2C T cell subset, CD4+ or CD8+ T cells, or bulk PBMC T cells (not recorded which). This receptor was obtained from a man younger than 35 in good health. V usage is TRBV12-3 or TRBV12-4 and J usage is TRBJ1-1. The CDR3 sequence is CASSLRSRAFF.